Listed here are 25 T cell receptor beta chains from one sample, sequenced in a study of identical twins. TCRdb redid the calling of the 5' RACE reads with MiXCR, one entry per CDR3 protein. The sample yields approximately 590,000 distinct CDR3 sequences, more than 9% seen once. The same sample was also used in a study of yellow fever vaccine responses in identical twins.

Sequencing was performed on PBMCs. The source of these receptors is a woman aged 18-35 years in good health.

This clonotype was observed a handful of times. The chain has TRBV4-2 and TRBJ2-1; D uncertain. Germline lookup yields CDR1 LGHNA and CDR2 YNFKEQ. The CDR3 length is 14 residues. The germline V and J ends were trimmed by 1 base and 8 bases, with 12 bases remaining between them. CDR3 amino acids: CASSQGPSGDEQFF. CDR3 nucleotide sequence: TGTGCCAGCAGCCAAGGGCCTAGTGGGGATGAGCAGTTCTTC.

This sequence joins TRBV6-5 and TRBJ2-1, with D perhaps TRBD2 (6 bases). CDR3 size: 12 residues. CDR1 is MNHEY and CDR2 is SVGAGI in the germline V gene. V was shortened by 4 bases and J by 10 bases, with 11 bases between the two germline ends. DNA of the CDR3: TGTGCCAGCAGTTGGGGCGCGGGGGAGCAGTTCTTC. Its protein is CASSWGAGEQFF.

The chain is built from TRBV7-2 and TRBJ2-2; a weak D match, TRBD2 (7 bases). V shed 2 bases and J shed 7 bases, with 11 bases lying between them. Germline V CDR1 and CDR2: SGHTA, FQGNSA. There are 14 residues in the CDR3. The CDR3 bases are TGTGCCAGCAGCTTACGGGGGGCTGACGGGGAGCTGTTTTTT. Translation: CASSLRGADGELFF.

The chain recombines TRBV6-5 with TRBJ2-3; maybe TRBD1 (5 bases). The germline gives CDR1 MNHEY, CDR2 SVGAGI. The CDR3 contains 15 residues. V lost 4 bases to trimming and J lost 2 bases, with 13 bases between them. Here the CDR3 DNA reads TGTGCCAGCAGTTTCCAGACAGCCCTCACAGATACGCAGTATTTT. Translating it yields CASSFQTALTDTQYF.

The J gene is TRBJ2-7, the V gene TRBV12-3 or TRBV12-4, with D possibly being TRBD2 (5 bases). This CDR3 has 11 amino acids. V lost 6 bases and J 5 bases, leaving 8 bases between the germline ends. The CDR3 spells CASSQRDEQYF. CDR3 DNA: TGTGCCAGCAGCCAGAGGGACGAGCAGTACTTC.

The table lists this clonotype with many counts. This chain uses TRBV6-1 with TRBJ2-5, with D perhaps TRBD1 (6 bases). The germline V and J ends were trimmed by 6 bases and 1 base, with 9 bases remaining between them. The CDR3 is 13 residues long. CDR1 is MNHNS and CDR2 is SASEGT in the germline V gene. CDR3 nucleotide sequence: TGTGCCAGCAGCAGGGGAGCCCAAGAGACCCAGTACTTC. It codes for CASSRGAQETQYF.

This chain joins TRBV7-9 and TRBJ2-1; TRBD2 aligns across 11 bases. The CDR3 covers 15 residues. J gave up 7 bases and V 3 bases, and 5 bases lay outside the gene matches. Germline V gives CDR1 SEHNR, CDR2 FQNEAQ (reference sequence). The CDR3 sequence is CASSFSPSGRNEQFF. The CDR3 DNA reads as TGTGCCAGCAGCTTTAGTCCTAGCGGGAGGAATGAGCAGTTCTTC.

In its sample, this clonotype was seen many times. The rearrangement uses TRBV12-3 or TRBV12-4 and TRBJ1-5, with D maybe TRBD1 (5 bases). Trimming removed 7 bases at V and 5 bases at J, with 15 bases between. The CDR3 covers 14 residues. This CDR3 is CASNSRGGYQPQHF. The DNA for the CDR3 is TGTGCCAGCAATTCTAGGGGAGGTTATCAGCCCCAGCATTTT.

This clonotype was detected only a few times. V gene TRBV27 combines with J gene TRBJ2-6; D is unclear. This CDR3 spans 15 amino acids. Deletions cut 2 bases from V and 0 bases from J, with 5 bases between. Germline CDR1 reads MNHEY; CDR2 reads SMNVEV (reference sequence). The CDR3 spells CASSLQYSGANVLTF. DNA for the CDR3: TGTGCCAGCAGTTTACAGTACTCTGGGGCCAACGTCCTGACTTTC.

This chain links TRBV3-1 with TRBJ2-1; 11 nucleotides align to TRBD2. Germline V gene lookup returns CDR1 LGHDT and CDR2 YNNKEL (reference sequence). The CDR3 runs 17 residues. With 3 bases clipped from V and 5 bases from J, the junction kept 9 bases outside the gene matches. CDR3 amino acids: CASSHKTSGRFHNEQFF. CDR3 DNA: TGTGCCAGCAGCCACAAAACTAGCGGGAGATTCCACAATGAGCAGTTCTTC.

V and J are TRBV29-1 and TRBJ2-6; a possible D gene is TRBD1 (5 bases). The CDR3 contains 15 residues. Germline CDR1 SQVTM, CDR2 ANQGSEA. Trimming pared 6 bases from V and 4 bases from J, leaving 16 bases between. The DNA of the CDR3 is TGCAGCGTCATGACAGAGCCAAAGGGGGCCAACGTCCTGACTTTC. It encodes CSVMTEPKGANVLTF.

This clonotype has only a few counts. The genes are TRBV20-1 and TRBJ2-2; 10 positions agree with TRBD2. Germline V gene sequence: CDR1 DFQATT, CDR2 SNEGSKA (reference sequence). J gave up 0 bases and V 1 base, and 2 bases lay outside the gene matches. This CDR3 contains 16 residues. The chain's CDR3 is CSARASGRANTGELFF. CDR3 coding DNA: TGCAGTGCTAGAGCCAGCGGGAGGGCGAACACCGGGGAGCTGTTTTTT.

The sample holds a few counts of this clonotype. The V and J genes are TRBV28 and TRBJ2-7; D is possibly TRBD1 (5 bases). This CDR3 has 15 residues. Trimming stripped 3 bases from V and 0 bases from J, with 12 bases between. Germline assignment: CDR1 MDHEN and CDR2 SYDVKM. The CDR3: CASSLDGAHSYEQYF. CDR3 DNA sequence: TGTGCCAGCAGTTTGGATGGGGCGCACTCCTACGAGCAGTACTTC.

This clonotype came up a few times. The V call is TRBV20-1, the J call TRBJ2-1; D possibly uses TRBD1 or TRBD2 (5 bases each). This CDR3 contains 16 residues. CDR1 is DFQATT and CDR2 is SNEGSKA in the germline V gene (reference sequence). Trimming shortened V by 0 bases and J by 8 bases, and 20 bases separated the two germline ends. The CDR3 spells CSARDRDHLSEYEQFF. CDR3 coding DNA: TGCAGTGCTAGAGATCGGGACCACCTATCGGAATATGAGCAGTTCTTC.

This clonotype turned up a few times. The chain uses TRBV25-1 and TRBJ2-7; TRBD2 matches at 7 bases. Germline V CDR1 and CDR2: MGHDK, SYGVNS. V was clipped by 0 bases and J by 1 base; unmatched bases: 6. The CDR3 contains 16 residues. The CDR3 DNA reads TGTGCCAGCAGTGAATATCTAGCGGATGATTCCTACGAGCAGTACTTC. Translating it yields CASSEYLADDSYEQYF.

V is TRBV6-5 and J is TRBJ2-3; 8 bases map to TRBD2. The CDR3 spans 15 residues. Trimming took 4 bases from V and 3 from J; bases not matched to a gene: 6. The germline gives CDR1 MNHEY, CDR2 SVGAGI. The chain's CDR3 is CASSWMAGGTDTQYF. The CDR3 coding sequence is TGTGCCAGCAGTTGGATGGCGGGAGGAACAGATACGCAGTATTTT.

The chain recombines TRBV28 with TRBJ1-1, with D hard to call. V gave up 5 bases and J gave up 11 bases, with 12 bases separating them. Germline values: CDR1 MDHEN, CDR2 SYDVKM. The CDR3 has 11 amino acids. This CDR3 is CASSPNFRAFF. The CDR3 nucleotides read TGTGCCAGCAGTCCAAATTTCCGGGCTTTCTTT.

This clonotype was seen repeatedly, ten times or more. This rearrangement joins TRBV12-3 or TRBV12-4 to TRBJ2-1; 7 bases fit TRBD2. CDR3 length: 14 residues. Unmatched junction bases numbered 7, after V lost 7 bases and J lost 4 bases. The CDR3 DNA reads as TGTGCCAGCACCTTAGCGGGTTCTTACAATGAGCAGTTCTTC. Translated, it gives CASTLAGSYNEQFF.

There are a few counts of this clonotype. This rearrangement joins TRBV5-1 to TRBJ1-1, with D unresolved. Germline CDR1 and CDR2: SGHRS and YFSETQ. The CDR3 totals 14 residues. Trimming removed 0 bases from V and 2 bases from J, with 8 bases in between. The CDR3 region has the DNA TGCGCCAGCAGCTTGGGGGGAATCAACACTGAAGCTTTCTTT. Encoded protein: CASSLGGINTEAFF. Using reference TRBV5-1 and TRBJ1-1 for the parts outside the CDR3, the full variable domain is KAGVTQTPRYLIKTRGQQVTLSCSPISGHRSVSWYQQTPGQGLQFLFEYFSETQRNKGNFPGRFSGRQFSNSRSEMNVSTLELGDSALYLCASSLGGINTEAFFGQGTRLTVV.

J is TRBJ2-7 and V is TRBV10-3, with 10 bases aligning to TRBD1. J was trimmed by 1 base and V by 0 bases; bases with no gene match: 6. Germline V lookup: CDR1 ENHRY, CDR2 SYGVKD. CDR3 length equals 17 residues. As DNA, the CDR3 is TGTGCCATCAGTGAGTCGGGACAGGGGTCTTTATCCTACGAGCAGTACTTC. It specifies CAISESGQGSLSYEQYF.

This clonotype was seen only a few times. In nucleotides, the CDR3 is TGTGCCAGCAGACGCGGTGGGGTCCACGAGCAGTACTTC. It is translated as CASRRGGVHEQYF. The chain uses TRBV12-3 or TRBV12-4 and TRBJ2-7; D gene unclear. The CDR3 runs 13 residues. V lost 6 bases to trimming and J lost 5 bases, with 14 bases between them.

This clonotype was counted many times. The chain joins TRBV12-3 or TRBV12-4 to TRBJ1-5, with 9 bases aligning to TRBD1. V trimming: 5 bases; J trimming: 6 bases; junction bases outside the gene matches: 5. The CDR3 extends over 14 amino acids. CDR3 region: CASSTTGGLQPQHF. CDR3 bases: TGTGCCAGCAGTACCACAGGGGGCCTTCAGCCCCAGCATTTT.

This clonotype has more than one count but fewer than ten. The V gene is TRBV12-3 or TRBV12-4, the J gene TRBJ2-7; 8 nucleotides match TRBD2. This CDR3 region has 13 residues. Trimming removed 2 bases from V and 6 bases from J; junction bases left unmatched: 3. This CDR3 is CASSLMAGGEQYF. Here the CDR3 DNA reads TGTGCCAGCAGTTTAATGGCGGGAGGCGAGCAGTACTTC.

This clonotype was picked up a small number of times. The rearrangement uses TRBV11-2 and TRBJ2-2; TRBD2 aligns across 8 bases. Trimming cost V 4 bases and J 1 base; bases outside gene matches: 14. CDR1 is SGHAT and CDR2 is FQNNGV in the germline V gene. This CDR3 comprises 19 residues. This chain's CDR3 is CASSSLGISGAKNTGELFF. DNA for the CDR3: TGTGCCAGCAGCTCCCTGGGGATTAGCGGGGCGAAGAACACCGGGGAGCTGTTTTTT.

This rearrangement joins TRBV5-4 to TRBJ2-7; D not resolved. V gave up 5 bases and J gave up 3 bases, with 15 bases separating them. The CDR3 consists of 14 residues. Per germline, CDR1 SGHNT and CDR2 YYREEE (reference sequence). The CDR3 sequence: CASSFDADHYEQYF. The CDR3 bases are TGTGCCAGCAGTTTTGACGCGGACCACTACGAGCAGTACTTC.